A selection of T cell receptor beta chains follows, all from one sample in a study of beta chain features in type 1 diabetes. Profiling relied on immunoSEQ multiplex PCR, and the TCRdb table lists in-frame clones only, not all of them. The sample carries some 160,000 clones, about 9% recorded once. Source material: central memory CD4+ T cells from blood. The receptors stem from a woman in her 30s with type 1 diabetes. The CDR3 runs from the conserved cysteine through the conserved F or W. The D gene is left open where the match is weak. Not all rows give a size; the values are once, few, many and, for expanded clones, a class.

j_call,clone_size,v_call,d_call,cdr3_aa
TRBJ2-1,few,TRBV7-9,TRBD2,CASSPGLAGTEQFF
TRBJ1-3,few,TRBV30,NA,CAWSVRHRDTIYF
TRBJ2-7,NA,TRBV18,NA,CASSPADGVYEQYF
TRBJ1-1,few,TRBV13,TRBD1,CASSLGDRVEAFF
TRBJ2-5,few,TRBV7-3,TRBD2,CASRRTSGIGETQYF
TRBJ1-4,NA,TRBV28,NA,CASSLQGSNEKLFF
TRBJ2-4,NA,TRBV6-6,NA,CASSYSTGAKNIQYF
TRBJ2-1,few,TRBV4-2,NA,CASSQVERRASYNEQFF
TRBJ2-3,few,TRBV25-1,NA,CASSELSTDTQYF
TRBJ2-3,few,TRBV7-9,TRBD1,CASSPSDRVGDTQYF
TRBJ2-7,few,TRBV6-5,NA,CASSYSMRQYEQYF
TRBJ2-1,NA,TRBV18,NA,CASSPMGATTYNEQFF
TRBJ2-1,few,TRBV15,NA,CATSRDSRLVNNEQFF
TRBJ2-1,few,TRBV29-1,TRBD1,CCYHRGNYNEQFF
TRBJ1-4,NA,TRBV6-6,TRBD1,CASTDRGKLFF
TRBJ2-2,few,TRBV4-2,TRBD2,CASSFLAGTGGELFF
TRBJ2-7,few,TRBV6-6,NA,CASSYERAPYEQYF
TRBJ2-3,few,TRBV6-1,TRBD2,CASSAWTSEDTQYF
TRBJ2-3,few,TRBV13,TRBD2,CASSSYLAGEGTDTQYF
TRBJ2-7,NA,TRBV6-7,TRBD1,CASSSPHTGESYEQYF
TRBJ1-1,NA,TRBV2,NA,CASSPTGNTEAFF
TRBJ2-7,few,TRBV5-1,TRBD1,CASSPITGGYEQYF
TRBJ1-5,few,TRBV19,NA,CASSDRNNQPQHF
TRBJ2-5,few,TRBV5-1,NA,CASSLSGEETQYF
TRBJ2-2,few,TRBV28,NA,CASSDLQGTGELFF
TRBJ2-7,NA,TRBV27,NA,CASSLRDTPPYEQYF
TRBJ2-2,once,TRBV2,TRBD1,CASSPLDRAAGELFF
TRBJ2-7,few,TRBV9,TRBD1,CATDRGFYEQYF
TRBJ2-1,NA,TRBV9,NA,CASSVEGDSYNEQFF
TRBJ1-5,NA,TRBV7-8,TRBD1,CASSLRGQGLWDNQPQHF
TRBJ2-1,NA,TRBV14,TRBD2,CASANLAGGNEQFF
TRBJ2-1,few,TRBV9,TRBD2,CASSVVPSGSKYNEQFF
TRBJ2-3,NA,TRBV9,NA,CASTQGGASTDTQYF
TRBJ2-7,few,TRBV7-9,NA,CASSPLKRSGSYEQYF
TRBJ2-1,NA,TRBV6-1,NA,CASSEDGRVKHNEQFF
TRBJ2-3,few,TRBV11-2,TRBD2,CASSLVPVAGGEDTQYF
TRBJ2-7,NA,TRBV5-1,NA,CASSLGYTSSYEQYF
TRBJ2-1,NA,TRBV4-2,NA,CASSQDTRESYNEQFF
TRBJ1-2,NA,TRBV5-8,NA,CASSSVFSPYTF
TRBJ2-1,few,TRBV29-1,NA,CSASTVYNEQFF
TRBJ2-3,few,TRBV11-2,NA,CASSRPTQSRGDTQYF
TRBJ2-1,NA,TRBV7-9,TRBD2,CASSLSTSGEQFF
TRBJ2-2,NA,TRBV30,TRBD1,CAWSVLRPGAGTGGNTGELFF
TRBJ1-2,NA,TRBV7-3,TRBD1,CASSSGQGYGYTF